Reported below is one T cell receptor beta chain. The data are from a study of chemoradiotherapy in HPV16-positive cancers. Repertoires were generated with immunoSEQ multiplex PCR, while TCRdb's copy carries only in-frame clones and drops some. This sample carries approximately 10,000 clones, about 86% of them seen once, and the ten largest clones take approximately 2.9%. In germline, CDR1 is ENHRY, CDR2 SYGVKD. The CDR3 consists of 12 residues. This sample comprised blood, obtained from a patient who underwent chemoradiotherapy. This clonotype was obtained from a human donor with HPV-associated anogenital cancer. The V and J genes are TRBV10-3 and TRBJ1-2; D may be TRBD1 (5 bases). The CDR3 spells CASGTASKGYTF. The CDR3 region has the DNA TGTGCGTCCGGGACCGCCAGCAAGGGCTACACCTTC.